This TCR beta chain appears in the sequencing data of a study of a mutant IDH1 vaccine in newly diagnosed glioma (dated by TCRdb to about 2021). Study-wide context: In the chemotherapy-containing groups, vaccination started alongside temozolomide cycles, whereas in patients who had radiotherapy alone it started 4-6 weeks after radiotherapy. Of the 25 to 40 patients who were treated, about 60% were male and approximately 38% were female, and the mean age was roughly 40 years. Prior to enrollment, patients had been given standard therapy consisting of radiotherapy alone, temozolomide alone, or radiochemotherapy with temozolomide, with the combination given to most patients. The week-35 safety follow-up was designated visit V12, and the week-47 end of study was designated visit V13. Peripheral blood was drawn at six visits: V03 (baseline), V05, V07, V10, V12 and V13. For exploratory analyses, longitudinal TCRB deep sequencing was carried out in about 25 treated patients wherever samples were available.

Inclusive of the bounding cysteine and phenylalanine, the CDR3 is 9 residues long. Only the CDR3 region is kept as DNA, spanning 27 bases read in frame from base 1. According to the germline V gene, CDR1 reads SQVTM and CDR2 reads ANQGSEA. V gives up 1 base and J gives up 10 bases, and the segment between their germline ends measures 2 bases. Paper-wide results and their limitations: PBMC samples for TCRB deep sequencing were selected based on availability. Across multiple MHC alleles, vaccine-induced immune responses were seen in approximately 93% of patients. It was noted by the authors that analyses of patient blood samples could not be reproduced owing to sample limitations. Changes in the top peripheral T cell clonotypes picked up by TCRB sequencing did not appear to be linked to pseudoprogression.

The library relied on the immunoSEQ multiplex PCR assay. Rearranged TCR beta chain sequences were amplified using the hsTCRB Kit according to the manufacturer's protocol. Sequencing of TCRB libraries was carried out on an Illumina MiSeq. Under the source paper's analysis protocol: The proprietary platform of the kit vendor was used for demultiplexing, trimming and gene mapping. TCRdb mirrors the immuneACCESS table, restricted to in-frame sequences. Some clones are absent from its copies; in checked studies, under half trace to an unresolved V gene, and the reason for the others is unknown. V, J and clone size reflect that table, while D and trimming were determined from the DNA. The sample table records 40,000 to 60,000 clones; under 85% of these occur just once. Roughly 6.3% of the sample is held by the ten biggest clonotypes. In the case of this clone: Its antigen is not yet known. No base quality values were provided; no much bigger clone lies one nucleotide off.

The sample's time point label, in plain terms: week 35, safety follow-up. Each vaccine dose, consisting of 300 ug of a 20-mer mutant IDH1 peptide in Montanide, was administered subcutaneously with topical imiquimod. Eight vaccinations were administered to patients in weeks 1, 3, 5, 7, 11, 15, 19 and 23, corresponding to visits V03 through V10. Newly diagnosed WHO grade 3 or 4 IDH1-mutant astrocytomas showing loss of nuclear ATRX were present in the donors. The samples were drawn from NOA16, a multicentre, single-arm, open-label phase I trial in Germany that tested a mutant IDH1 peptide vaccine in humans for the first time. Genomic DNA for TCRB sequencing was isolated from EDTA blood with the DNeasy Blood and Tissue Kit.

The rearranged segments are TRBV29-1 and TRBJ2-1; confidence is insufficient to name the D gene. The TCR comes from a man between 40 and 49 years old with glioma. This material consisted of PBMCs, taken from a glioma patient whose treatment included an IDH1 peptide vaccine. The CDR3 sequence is CSVEVEQFF. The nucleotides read TGCAGCGTTGAAGTAGAGCAGTTCTTC.